This T cell receptor beta chain emerged from a study of radiotherapy plus CTLA-4 blockade in lung cancer. Overall study: Objective responses were observed in around 17% of patients, and disease control was achieved by approximately 30%. The study, taken as a whole, reports: Increased serum interferon-beta after radiation also reportedly predicted response strongly. Radiotherapy with ipilimumab was followed by blood expansion of tumor-derived clones.

Sequencing was performed with immunoSEQ multiplex PCR; in TCRdb, only in-frame clones are kept and a portion is missing. The repertoire has around 80,000 clones, around 83% of them found once; the top ten carry under 0.85%. J gave up 5 bases and V 2 bases, and 11 bases lay outside the gene matches. The CDR3 consists of 16 residues. Looked up from germline, CDR1 is SGHAT and CDR2 is FQNNGV. About this clone: Its antigen is still unknown.

Chemo-refractory metastatic non-small-cell lung cancer patients were treated with focal radiation plus CTLA-4 blockade with ipilimumab. The TCR originated in a human donor with non-small cell lung cancer who had stable disease on radiotherapy plus ipilimumab. The rearrangement links TRBV11-2 to TRBJ1-1; 7 positions match TRBD1. The specimen was peripheral blood, collected from a patient treated with radiotherapy plus ipilimumab. The CDR3 coding sequence is TGTGCCAGCAGCTTAAGGGCCGGGACAGAAGCAACTGAAGCTTTCTTT. This encodes CASSLRAGTEATEAFF. Together with reference TRBV11-2 and TRBJ1-1, the CDR3 gives the full variable domain: EAGVAQSPRYKIIEKRQSVAFWCNPISGHATLYWYQQILGQGPKLLIQFQNNGVVDDSQLPKDRFSAERLKGVDSTLKIQPAKLEDSAVYLCASSLRAGTEATEAFFGQGTRLTVV.